The entry below describes one T cell receptor beta chain. Its antigen is still unknown. The CDR3 length is 15 residues. The germline V gene encodes CDR1 SGHRS and CDR2 YFSETQ. Trimming cost V 4 bases and J 5 bases, with 18 bases left between them. Replicate sorted-subset PCRs were loaded with around 220 ng DNA, roughly 33,000 T cell genomes. Clones were read by immunoSEQ multiplex PCR, and TCRdb kept only the in-frame ones, dropping some. The sample lists a few million clones, over 85% seen once, with 1.5% to 2% in the top ten. This sample was taken from a study of shared clonotypes between healthy human individuals. General study results and limits: Naive subsets usually exceeded memory subsets in estimated richness. The naive CD4 repertoires of several donors were compared, and about 5% of clonotypes were shared. Researchers sampled only blood; tissue repertoires likely differ.

Naive CD8 cells lacked CD45RO, underwent positive selection for CCR7 and left out terminally differentiated effector memory CD45RA+ cells. The rearrangement joins TRBV5-1 to TRBJ1-1, with D possibly being TRBD1 (6 bases). The sample comprised naive CD8+ T cells from PBMCs. The receptor was derived from a man between 18 and 35 years old in good health. Some clones in this sample may be carry-over from other donors' samples. The CDR3 region has the DNA TGCGCCAGCAGCCAAACGACGGACAGTACTACTGAAGCTTTCTTT. It encodes CASSQTTDSTTEAFF.